What follows is one TCR beta chain and its context. Donors were grouped by their self-reported clinical history. This sample stems from a study of blood T cell repertoires in COVID-19. On the study more broadly: The origin of the acute and convalescent COVID-19 samples was the United States, Italy and Spain. PBMCs, B-cell-depleted T cells, or T cells were the source of the cDNA or gDNA that made up the material.

Trimming removed 8 bases from V and 3 bases from J; junction bases left unmatched: 4. The CDR3 loop spans 13 amino acids. Some clones are missing from TCRdb's copy, which holds only in-frame ones; the method was immunoSEQ multiplex PCR. The sample has 250,000 to 300,000 clones, just over 90% seen once. The TCR originated in a woman in her forties with acute COVID-19. The sequencing sample was made of PBMCs or T cells enriched from blood (not recorded which). The chain links TRBV12-3 or TRBV12-4 to TRBJ1-5, with 7 bases aligning to TRBD1. CDR3 DNA sequence: TGTGCCAGCGGACAGGACCCCAATCAGCCCCAGCATTTT. Its protein is CASGQDPNQPQHF.